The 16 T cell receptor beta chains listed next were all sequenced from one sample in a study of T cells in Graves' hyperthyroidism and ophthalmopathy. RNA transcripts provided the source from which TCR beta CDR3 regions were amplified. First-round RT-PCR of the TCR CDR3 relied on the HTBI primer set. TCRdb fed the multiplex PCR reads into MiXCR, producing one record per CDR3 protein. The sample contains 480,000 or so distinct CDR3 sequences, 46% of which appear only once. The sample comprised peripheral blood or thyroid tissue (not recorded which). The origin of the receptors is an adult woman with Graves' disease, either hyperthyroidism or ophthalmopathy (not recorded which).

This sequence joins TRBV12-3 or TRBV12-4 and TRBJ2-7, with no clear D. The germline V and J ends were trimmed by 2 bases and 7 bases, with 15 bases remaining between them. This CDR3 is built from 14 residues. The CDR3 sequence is CASSLLANSIEQYF. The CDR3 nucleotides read TGTGCCAGCAGTTTACTGGCTAACTCGATAGAGCAGTACTTC.

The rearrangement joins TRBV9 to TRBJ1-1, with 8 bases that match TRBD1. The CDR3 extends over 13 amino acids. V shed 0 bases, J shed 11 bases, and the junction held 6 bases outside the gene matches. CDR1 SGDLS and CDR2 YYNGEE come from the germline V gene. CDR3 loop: CASSVGPGGEAFF. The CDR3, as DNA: TGTGCCAGCAGCGTAGGGCCAGGGGGCGAGGCTTTCTTT.

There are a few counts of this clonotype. CDR3 nucleotide sequence: TGTGCCAGCAGTTACTCACTTTACCGGACAGGGGCTAGTGGCTACACCTTC. It translates to CASSYSLYRTGASGYTF. The chain employs TRBV6-2 or TRBV6-3 and TRBJ1-2, with 9 bases aligning to TRBD1. This CDR3 has 17 residues. V shed 0 bases and J 7 bases; nucleotides not matched to a gene: 12. In germline, CDR1 is MNHEY, CDR2 SVGEGT.

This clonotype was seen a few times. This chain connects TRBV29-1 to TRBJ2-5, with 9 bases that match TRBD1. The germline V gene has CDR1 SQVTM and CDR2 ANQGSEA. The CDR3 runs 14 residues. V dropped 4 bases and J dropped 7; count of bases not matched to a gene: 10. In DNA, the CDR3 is TGCAGCGTTGGAGGGGGACAGGGAGGGGCGACCCAGTACTTC. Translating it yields CSVGGGQGGATQYF.

CDR3 region: CASSTPGTVDEETQYF. The DNA for the CDR3 is TGTGCCAGCAGTACCCCCGGGACAGTAGATGAAGAGACCCAGTACTTC. This sequence joins TRBV28 and TRBJ2-5, with 7 bases that match TRBD1. The CDR3 has 16 residues. V trimming: 5 bases; J trimming: 3 bases; junction bases outside the gene matches: 12. Germline assignment: CDR1 MDHEN and CDR2 SYDVKM.

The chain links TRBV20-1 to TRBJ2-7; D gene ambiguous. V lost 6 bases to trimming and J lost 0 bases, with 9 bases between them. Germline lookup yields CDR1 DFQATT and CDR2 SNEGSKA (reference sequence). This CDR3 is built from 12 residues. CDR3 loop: CSATRDSYEQYF. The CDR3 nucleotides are TGCAGTGCCACCCGCGACTCCTACGAGCAGTACTTC.

Here the CDR3 DNA reads TGCGCCAGCAGCTTAGTGGGACAGGGAAACGAGCAGTACTTC. Translating gives CASSLVGQGNEQYF. V gene TRBV5-1 combines with J gene TRBJ2-7, with TRBD1 matching over 9 bases. The CDR3 is 14 residues long. The V gene's germline CDR1 is SGHRS and CDR2 YFSETQ. With 2 bases clipped from V and 5 bases from J, the junction kept 5 bases outside the gene matches.

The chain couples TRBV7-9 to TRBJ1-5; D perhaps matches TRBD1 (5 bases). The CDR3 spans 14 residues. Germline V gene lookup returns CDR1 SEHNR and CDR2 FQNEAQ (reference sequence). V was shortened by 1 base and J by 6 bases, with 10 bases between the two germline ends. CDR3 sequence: CASSLGGLSQPQHF. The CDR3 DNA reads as TGTGCCAGCAGCTTAGGGGGGTTGAGTCAGCCCCAGCATTTT. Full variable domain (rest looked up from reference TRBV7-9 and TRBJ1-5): DTGVSQNPRHKITKRGQNVTFRCDPISEHNRLYWYRQTLGQGPEFLTYFQNEAQLEKSRLLSDRFSAERPKGSFSTLEIQRTEQGDSAMYLCASSLGGLSQPQHFGDGTRLSIL.

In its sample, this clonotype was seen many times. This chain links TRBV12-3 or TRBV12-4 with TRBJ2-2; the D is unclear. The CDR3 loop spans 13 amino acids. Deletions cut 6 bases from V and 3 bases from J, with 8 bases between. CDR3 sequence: CASSPRDTGELFF. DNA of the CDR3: TGTGCCAGCAGCCCTAGAGACACCGGGGAGCTGTTTTTT.

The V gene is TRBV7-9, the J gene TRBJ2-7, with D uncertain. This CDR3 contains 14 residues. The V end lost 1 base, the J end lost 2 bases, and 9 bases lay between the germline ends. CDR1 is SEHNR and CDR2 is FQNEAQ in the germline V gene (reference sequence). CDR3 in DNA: TGTGCCAGCAGCTTAGAAGCCATAACCTACGAGCAGTACTTC. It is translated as CASSLEAITYEQYF.

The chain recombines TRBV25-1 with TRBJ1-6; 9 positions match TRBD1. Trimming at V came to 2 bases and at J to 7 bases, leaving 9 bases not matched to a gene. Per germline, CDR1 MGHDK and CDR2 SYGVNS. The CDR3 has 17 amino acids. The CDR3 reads CASSEPSGTGRNSPLHF. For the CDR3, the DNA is TGTGCCAGCAGTGAACCCTCCGGGACAGGGCGAAATTCACCCCTCCACTTT.

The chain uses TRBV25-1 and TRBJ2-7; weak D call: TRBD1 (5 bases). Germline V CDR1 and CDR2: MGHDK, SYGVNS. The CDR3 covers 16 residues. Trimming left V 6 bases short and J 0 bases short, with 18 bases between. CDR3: CASSLLGHKSSYEQYF. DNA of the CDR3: TGTGCCAGCAGCCTCCTCGGACACAAATCCTCCTACGAGCAGTACTTC.

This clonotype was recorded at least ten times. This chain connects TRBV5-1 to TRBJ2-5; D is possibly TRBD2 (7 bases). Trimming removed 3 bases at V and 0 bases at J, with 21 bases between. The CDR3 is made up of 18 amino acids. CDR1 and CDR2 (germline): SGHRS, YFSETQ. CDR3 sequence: CASSWGPLANSYQETQYF. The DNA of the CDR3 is TGCGCCAGCAGCTGGGGGCCACTAGCGAACAGTTACCAAGAGACCCAGTACTTC.

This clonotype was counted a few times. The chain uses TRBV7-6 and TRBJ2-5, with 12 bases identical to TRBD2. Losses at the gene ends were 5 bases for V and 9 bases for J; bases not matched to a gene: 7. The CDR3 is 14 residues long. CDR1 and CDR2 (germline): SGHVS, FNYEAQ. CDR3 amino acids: CASSRTSGTAAQYF. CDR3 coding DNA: TGTGCCAGCAGCCGGACTAGCGGGACAGCGGCCCAGTACTTC.

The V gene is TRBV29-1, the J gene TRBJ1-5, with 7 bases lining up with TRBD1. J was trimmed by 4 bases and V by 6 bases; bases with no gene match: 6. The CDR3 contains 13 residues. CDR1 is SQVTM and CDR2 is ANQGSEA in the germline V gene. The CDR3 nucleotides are TGCAGCGTCACGACAGGGCTAAATCAGCCCCAGCATTTT. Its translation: CSVTTGLNQPQHF. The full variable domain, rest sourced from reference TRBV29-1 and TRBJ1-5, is SAVISQKPSRDICQRGTSLTIQCQVDSQVTMMFWYRQQPGQSLTLIATANQGSEATYESGFVIDKFPISRPNLTFSTLTVSNMSPEDSSIYLCSVTTGLNQPQHFGDGTRLSIL.

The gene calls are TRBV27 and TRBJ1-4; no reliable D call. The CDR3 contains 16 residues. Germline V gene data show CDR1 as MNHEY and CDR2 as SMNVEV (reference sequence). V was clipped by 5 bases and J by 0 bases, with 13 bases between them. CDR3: CASSRPPGATNEKLFF. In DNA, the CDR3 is TGTGCCAGCAGTCGACCACCCGGGGCAACTAATGAAAAACTGTTTTTT.